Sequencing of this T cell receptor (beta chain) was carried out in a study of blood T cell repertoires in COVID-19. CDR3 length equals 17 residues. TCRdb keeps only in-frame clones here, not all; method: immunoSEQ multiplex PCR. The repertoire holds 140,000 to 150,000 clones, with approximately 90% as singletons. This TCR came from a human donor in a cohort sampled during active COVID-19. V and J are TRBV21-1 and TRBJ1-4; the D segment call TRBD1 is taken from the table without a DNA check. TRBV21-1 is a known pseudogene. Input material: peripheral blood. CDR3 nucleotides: TGTGCCAGCAGCAAAGCGCGACAGGGGGCGCGTAATGAAAAACTGTTTTTT. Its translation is CASSKARQGARNEKLFF.